This is a list of T cell receptor beta chains from one sample in a study of OX40 agonist ivuxolimab in advanced cancers. Repertoires were generated with immunoSEQ multiplex PCR, while TCRdb's copy carries only in-frame clones and drops some. The sample has some 120,000 clones; just under 95% are singletons. Specimen: CD4+ or CD8+ T cells sorted from blood, collected in a trial of the OX40 agonist ivuxolimab. These TCRs come from an adult with an advanced solid tumor such as melanoma, head and neck, liver or kidney cancer. Both conserved end residues are part of each CDR3. D genes are given only for firm matches. Only some rows state a clone size, as once, few, many or a class for expanded clones.

TRBV19	16	TRBJ1-2	TRBD1	.	CASRPGDVTGDNGYTF	TGTGCCAGTAGGCCAGGAGATGTGACAGGGGATAATGGCTACACCTTC
TRBV9	15	TRBJ1-5	TRBD1	.	CASSVLSGGYQPQHF	TGTGCCAGCAGCGTATTGTCAGGGGGCTATCAGCCCCAGCATTTT
TRBV19	13	TRBJ1-1	.	.	CASSIWINTEAFF	TGTGCCAGTAGTATTTGGATAAACACTGAAGCTTTCTTT
TRBV6-1	13	TRBJ2-7	TRBD2	.	CASSAAGSYEQYF	TGTGCCAGCAGTGCAGCGGGGTCCTACGAGCAGTACTTC
TRBV7-9	15	TRBJ2-2	.	.	CASSPRDRATGELFF	TGTGCCAGCAGCCCTCGGGATCGGGCTACCGGGGAGCTGTTTTTT
TRBV6-4	14	TRBJ2-1	TRBD2	.	CASSPDAGGYEQFF	TGTGCCAGCAGCCCCGATGCGGGAGGCTATGAGCAGTTCTTC
TRBV4-3	14	TRBJ2-5	TRBD2	.	CASSQETSGETQYF	TGCGCCAGCAGCCAAGAAACTAGCGGTGAGACCCAGTACTTC
TRBV5-1	14	TRBJ1-2	TRBD1	once	CASSISTGGGGYTF	TGCGCCAGCAGCATCTCGACAGGGGGCGGTGGCTACACCTTC
TRBV15	15	TRBJ1-5	TRBD1	.	CATSRKGTGGQPQHF	TGTGCCACCAGCAGAAAAGGGACAGGGGGCCAGCCCCAGCATTTT
TRBV4-3	17	TRBJ1-6	.	.	CASSQIMGAIGNSPLHF	TGCGCCAGCAGCCAGATAATGGGGGCAATCGGCAATTCACCCCTCCACTTT
TRBV27	14	TRBJ2-7	TRBD1	.	CASSFRAGGYEQYF	TGTGCCAGCAGTTTCAGGGCAGGGGGCTACGAGCAGTACTTC
TRBV7-8	14	TRBJ1-2	.	.	CASSPGTDSYGYTF	TGTGCCAGCAGCCCGGGGACGGACAGCTATGGCTACACCTTC
TRBV29-1	12	TRBJ2-5	.	.	CSISGNQETQYF	TGCAGCATTTCCGGGAACCAAGAGACCCAGTACTTC
TRBV6-1	15	TRBJ2-7	TRBD1	.	CASSEVGTGEDEQYF	TGTGCCAGCAGTGAAGTGGGGACAGGGGAAGACGAGCAGTACTTC
TRBV7-9	13	TRBJ1-1	.	few	CASSWDPNTEAFF	TGTGCCAGCAGCTGGGACCCGAACACTGAAGCTTTCTTT
TRBV2	16	TRBJ2-5	TRBD2	.	CASSEAVSGRRETQYF	TGTGCCAGCAGTGAAGCGGTTAGCGGGAGGCGAGAGACCCAGTACTTC
TRBV25-1	18	TRBJ2-1	TRBD2	.	CASSELSEAGGSGNEQFF	TGTGCCAGCAGTGAATTGAGTGAGGCGGGAGGCTCAGGGAATGAGCAGTTCTTC
TRBV28	15	TRBJ1-1	.	.	CASSPATTGYTEAFF	TGTGCCAGCAGTCCAGCCACCACAGGGTACACTGAAGCTTTCTTT
TRBV28	15	TRBJ1-5	TRBD1	.	CASVNPGQGPQPQHF	TGTGCCAGCGTGAACCCGGGACAGGGGCCTCAGCCCCAGCATTTT
TRBV9	15	TRBJ2-1	.	.	CASSVSVGANNEQFF	TGTGCCAGCAGCGTATCCGTGGGGGCGAACAATGAGCAGTTCTTC
TRBV7-9	13	TRBJ1-4	TRBD1	.	CASSLAGGEKLFF	TGTGCCAGCAGCTTAGCAGGGGGCGAAAAACTGTTTTTT
TRBV10-3	14	TRBJ1-1	.	.	CAISGGAGGTEAFF	TGTGCCATCAGTGGGGGGGCGGGAGGCACTGAAGCTTTCTTT
TRBV5-1	15	TRBJ1-4	TRBD1	.	CASSLSPQGSEKLFF	TGCGCCAGCAGCTTGTCCCCACAGGGGAGTGAAAAACTGTTTTTT
TRBV28	15	TRBJ1-1	TRBD1	.	CASSRTGARNTEAFF	TGTGCCAGCAGTCGTACAGGGGCTAGGAACACTGAAGCTTTCTTT
TRBV12-5	16	TRBJ1-5	TRBD1	few	CASGLPAGQGDQPQHF	TGTGCTAGTGGTTTGCCCGCGGGACAGGGAGACCAGCCCCAGCATTTT
TRBV5-1	15	TRBJ1-6	.	.	CASSLAGQDNSPLHF	TGCGCCAGCAGCTTGGCCGGCCAGGATAATTCACCCCTCCACTTT
TRBV12-5	19	TRBJ1-5	.	.	CASGGYRIQSTAGNQPQHF	TGTGCTAGTGGTGGGTACAGGATACAAAGCACGGCTGGCAATCAGCCCCAGCATTTT
TRBV7-9	17	TRBJ2-6	.	.	CASTYPSAGAGANVLTF	TGTGCCAGCACCTATCCAAGTGCAGGGGCTGGGGCCAACGTCCTGACTTTC
TRBV19	15	TRBJ1-6	.	.	CASSIEGLKNSPLHF	TGTGCCAGTAGTATAGAAGGACTGAAAAATTCACCCCTCCACTTT
TRBV28	17	TRBJ2-7	TRBD2	.	CASSVTLAGGHHYEQYF	TGTGCCAGCAGTGTTACTTTGGCGGGGGGCCATCACTACGAGCAGTACTTC
TRBV29-1	13	TRBJ2-1	.	.	CSVDWSSYNEQFF	TGCAGCGTTGACTGGAGCTCCTACAATGAGCAGTTCTTC
TRBV11-2	15	TRBJ2-7	.	.	CASSLPLQGLSEQYF	TGTGCCAGCAGCTTACCCCTACAGGGTTTATCGGAGCAGTACTTC
TRBV18	14	TRBJ1-2	TRBD1	few	CASSRQGASYGYTF	TGTGCCAGCTCTCGGCAGGGGGCCAGCTATGGCTACACCTTC
TRBV29-1	13	TRBJ1-5	.	once	CSVGQADNQPQHF	TGCAGCGTTGGACAGGCGGACAATCAGCCCCAGCATTTT
TRBV27	16	TRBJ1-4	TRBD1	once	CASSADRGPSMEKLFF	TGTGCCAGCAGTGCCGATAGGGGGCCTTCAATGGAAAAACTGTTTTTT
TRBV6-5	13	TRBJ1-2	.	.	CASRLLGLDGYTF	TGTGCCAGCAGGCTACTTGGTTTAGATGGCTACACCTTC
TRBV5-1	16	TRBJ1-1	TRBD1	.	CASSSPGQDMNTEAFF	TGCGCCAGCAGCTCACCGGGACAGGACATGAACACTGAAGCTTTCTTT
TRBV11-1	14	TRBJ2-5	.	.	CASSRSGRRETQYF	TGTGCCAGCAGCCGTAGCGGCAGAAGGGAGACCCAGTACTTC
TRBV12-5	14	TRBJ2-5	TRBD1	.	CASGSDRGLETQYF	TGTGCTAGTGGTTCGGACAGGGGTTTGGAGACCCAGTACTTC
TRBV6-1	11	TRBJ2-3	.	once	CASTSVDTQYF	TGTGCCAGCACTTCAGTAGATACGCAGTATTTT